Each of the 32 T cell receptor beta chains below was sequenced from the same sample in a study of vaccination effects on CD4 cells after COVID-19 (dated by TCRdb to the early 2020s). Libraries were made using the immunoSEQ multiplex PCR assay. In its TCRdb copy, this immuneACCESS table keeps in-frame sequences only and misses some clones. Where compared with another copy, unresolved V genes explain less than half of these, and the others have no known cause. This sample lists about 59,000 clones; about 73% were detected once. Just under 2% of the sample is taken by the ten largest. In the ViraFEST assay, PBMC were stimulated with viral peptide pools, and antigen-specific CD4+ T cell clonotypes were then identified by expansion using TCR sequencing. After 10 to 11 days of culture, CD4+ T cells were isolated with the EasySep CD4+ T cell isolation kit. Each participant got two doses of an mRNA SARS-CoV-2 vaccine, either BNT162b2 or mRNA-1273.

Their specific antigens are unknown. The material was CD4+ T cells from PBMCs cultured with HCoV-OC43 spike peptides, obtained after COVID-19 vaccination. Per the publication, the cell subset or site label means: HCoV-OC43 spike overlapping peptide pool stimulation. Receptors originate from a human donor who received a COVID-19 vaccine.

This clone has just a few counts. The rearrangement joins TRBV15 to TRBJ1-3; no reliable D call. CDR3 length: 13 amino acids. Germline V lookup: CDR1 LNHNV, CDR2 YYDKDF (reference sequence). The V end was cut by 1 base, the J end by 3 bases, with 4 bases between. In DNA, the CDR3 is TGTGCCACCAGCAGAGGGAGTGGAAACACCATATATTTT. Translating it yields CATSRGSGNTIYF.

The table lists this clone with a count of one. The genes are TRBV24-1 and TRBJ2-3, with D possibly TRBD1 on 6 matching bases. Germline loops: CDR1 KGHDR, CDR2 SFDVKD. Trimming took off 9 bases at V and 4 bases at J, with 13 bases between the two ends. This CDR3 comprises 13 residues. CDR3 coding DNA: TGTGCCACCGAATCAACAGGGTCAGATACGCAGTATTTT. Amino acids: CATESTGSDTQYF.

The chain employs TRBV3-1 (or the pseudogene TRBV3-2) and TRBJ2-3; 7 nucleotides line up with TRBD1. CDR3 length equals 15 residues. Unmatched junction bases numbered 6, after V lost 5 bases and J lost 1 base. Germline V gene data show CDR1 as LGHDT and CDR2 as YNNKEL (reference sequence). This CDR3 is CASSGQVLGTDTQYF. CDR3 in DNA: TGTGCCAGCAGCGGACAGGTCCTGGGCACAGATACGCAGTATTTT.

The rearrangement joins TRBV9 to TRBJ2-3, with 8 bases lining up with TRBD2. Germline CDR1 reads SGDLS; CDR2 reads YYNGEE. With V trimmed by 4 bases and J by 4 bases, 14 bases remained unmatched. The CDR3 totals 17 residues. The CDR3 sequence is CASSITSTGGRSDTQYF. For the CDR3, the DNA is TGTGCCAGCAGCATAACTAGCACGGGGGGGCGGTCAGATACGCAGTATTTT. Filled out from reference TRBV9 and TRBJ2-3, the complete variable domain reads DSGVTQTPKHLITATGQRVTLRCSPRSGDLSVYWYQQSLDQGLQFLIQYYNGEERAKGNILERFSAQQFPDLHSELNLSSLELGDSALYFCASSITSTGGRSDTQYFGPGTRLTVL.

This clone is medium-sized within its sample. This sequence joins TRBV2 and TRBJ1-4, with 8 positions matching TRBD1. The CDR3 has 15 residues. Looked up from germline, CDR1 is SNHLY and CDR2 is FYNNEI. V lost 7 bases, J lost 5 bases, and 9 bases stayed unmatched. As DNA, the CDR3 is TGTGCCAGCAAAGTCCCACAGGGGGAGAATGAAAAACTGTTTTTT. Amino acids: CASKVPQGENEKLFF.

The chain couples TRBV6-4 to TRBJ2-3; D might be TRBD2 (5 bases). The CDR3 spans 17 residues. Germline lookup yields CDR1 MRHNA and CDR2 SNTAGT. Trimming removed 2 bases at V and 0 bases at J, with 15 bases between. This CDR3 reads CASSDDYATSSTDTQYF. Written as DNA, the CDR3 is TGTGCCAGCAGTGACGACTATGCGACATCTAGCACAGATACGCAGTATTTT.

This chain joins TRBV3-1 (or the pseudogene TRBV3-2) and TRBJ2-4; 7 bases are a match to TRBD1. The CDR3 is 15 residues long. After removal of 6 bases from V and 3 bases from J, the junction contained 8 bases not matched to a gene. In germline, CDR1 is LGHDT, CDR2 YNNKEL (reference sequence). The CDR3 sequence: CASSYNRGFKNIQYF. The CDR3 DNA reads as TGTGCCAGCAGTTATAACAGGGGTTTCAAAAACATTCAGTACTTC.

Written as DNA, the CDR3 is TGTGCCAGCAGCTTAGGACGGAGTCCTGGTGAAAACACCATATATTTT. Amino acids: CASSLGRSPGENTIYF. The chain recombines TRBV7-9 with TRBJ1-3; no definite D call. Trimming left V 1 base short and J 6 bases short, with 16 bases between. This CDR3 has 16 amino acids. In germline, CDR1 is SEHNR, CDR2 FQNEAQ (reference sequence).

The chain joins TRBV18 to TRBJ1-2; TRBD1 matches 7 bases. Germline values: CDR1 KGHSH, CDR2 LQKENI. The CDR3 extends over 19 amino acids. With V trimmed by 4 bases and J by 2 bases, 19 bases remained unmatched. CDR3: CASSLLTPGQRGINYGYTF. CDR3 in DNA: TGTGCCAGCTCACTCTTAACTCCGGGACAGAGGGGTATAAACTATGGCTACACCTTC.

The gene calls are TRBV5-6 and TRBJ1-4, with D maybe TRBD1 (5 bases). V dropped 2 bases and J dropped 4 bases, with 12 bases sitting between them. The CDR3 loop spans 15 amino acids. Germline loops: CDR1 SGHDT, CDR2 YYEEEE. The CDR3 nucleotides are TGTGCCAGCAGCTTTTTGGGGCAGGATAATGAAAAACTGTTTTTT. Protein: CASSFLGQDNEKLFF.

J is TRBJ2-5 and V is TRBV6-2 or TRBV6-3; no firm D call. Germline values: CDR1 MNHEY, CDR2 SVGEGT. Trimming left V 6 bases short and J 4 bases short, with 21 bases between. The CDR3 is 16 amino acids. The CDR3 sequence: CASSRRSDRRGETQYF. CDR3 bases: TGTGCCAGCAGCCGGAGATCGGACCGACGAGGAGAGACCCAGTACTTC.

Turning to this clone: This CDR3 is also generated by other DNA sequences in the sample. The chain combines TRBV19 with TRBJ1-4; D gene ambiguous. V was cut by 4 bases and J by 8 bases, with 20 bases left in between. This CDR3 region has 16 residues. Germline V gene sequence: CDR1 LNHDA, CDR2 SQIVND (reference sequence). DNA of the CDR3: TGTGCCAGTAGTACGAGGGCGGGGAGTCGAAAGGAAAAACTGTTTTTT. This translates into CASSTRAGSRKEKLFF. Based on the CDR3 plus reference TRBV19 and TRBJ1-4, the full variable domain is DGGITQSPKYLFRKEGQNVTLSCEQNLNHDAMYWYRQDPGQGLRLIYYSQIVNDFQKGDIAEGYSVSREKKESFPLTVTSAQKNPTAFYLCASSTRAGSRKEKLFFGSGTQLSVL.

The DNA of the CDR3 is TGCGCCAGCAGCGGGTCTAGCGTGGTGGAGACCCAGTACTTC. Translating gives CASSGSSVVETQYF. The gene calls are TRBV5-1 and TRBJ2-5; D is perhaps TRBD2 (6 bases). The V gene lost 4 bases and the J gene lost 5 bases, with 15 bases spanning the gap. The CDR3 has 14 residues. CDR1 SGHRS and CDR2 YFSETQ come from the germline V gene.

The J gene is TRBJ1-4, the V gene TRBV4-3; TRBD1 aligns across 9 bases. Trimming at V came to 4 bases and at J to 8 bases, leaving 8 bases not matched to a gene. The CDR3 is 15 residues long. Germline CDR1 and CDR2: LGHNA and YSLEER. The CDR3 DNA sequence: TGCGCCAGCAGCCTACAACCGGGACAGGGAGAAAAACTGTTTTTT. Protein: CASSLQPGQGEKLFF.

This chain joins TRBV3-1 (or the pseudogene TRBV3-2) and TRBJ2-3; 11 positions match TRBD2. Germline loops: CDR1 LGHDT, CDR2 YNNKEL (reference sequence). This CDR3 spans 14 amino acids. V gave up 6 bases and J gave up 5 bases; unmatched junction bases: 4. The CDR3 region has the DNA TGTGCCAGCAGGAATAGCGGGGGGGGAGATACGCAGTATTTT. Amino acid sequence: CASRNSGGGDTQYF.

The CDR3 nucleotides are TGTGCCAGCAGCCAACAGGCTGGAAACACCATATATTTT. Its translation: CASSQQAGNTIYF. The rearrangement joins TRBV3-1 (or the pseudogene TRBV3-2) to TRBJ1-3; D not resolved. The CDR3 sequence is 13 residues long. V lost 2 bases to trimming and J lost 2 bases, with 4 bases between them. Germline V CDR1 and CDR2: LGHDT, YNNKEL (reference sequence).

This clone appeared a few times. The chain has TRBV5-1 and TRBJ2-1; D may correspond to TRBD1 or TRBD2 (5 bases each). The CDR3 runs 15 residues. Trimming pared 2 bases from V and 6 bases from J, leaving 15 bases between. The V gene's germline CDR1 is SGHRS and CDR2 YFSETQ. The CDR3 DNA reads TGCGCCAGCAGCTTCCAGTCGGGGCAGCTCAATGAGCAGTTCTTC. Amino acid sequence: CASSFQSGQLNEQFF. The entire variable domain, with the rest obtained from reference TRBV5-1 and TRBJ2-1, is as follows: KAGVTQTPRYLIKTRGQQVTLSCSPISGHRSVSWYQQTPGQGLQFLFEYFSETQRNKGNFPGRFSGRQFSNSRSEMNVSTLELGDSALYLCASSFQSGQLNEQFFGPGTRLTVL.

The chain carries TRBV19 and TRBJ1-5; 7 bases are a match to TRBD1. This CDR3 has 14 residues. In germline, CDR1 is LNHDA, CDR2 SQIVND (reference sequence). The V and J ends lost 9 bases and 4 bases, in that order; junction bases with no gene match: 9. The CDR3, as DNA: TGTGCCAGCCTTCCTCGGACAGGTAATCAGCCCCAGCATTTT. It translates to CASLPRTGNQPQHF.

The V and J genes are TRBV10-3 and TRBJ2-5, with D possibly called TRBD1 or TRBD2 (5 bases each). Trimming took 5 bases from V and 2 from J, leaving 9 bases between them. The CDR3 is 13 residues long. Per germline, CDR1 ENHRY and CDR2 SYGVKD. As DNA, the CDR3 is TGTGCCATCAGTCCGGGACGGCAAGAGACCCAGTACTTC. Translated, it gives CAISPGRQETQYF.

This clone was picked up a small number of times. The chain links TRBV19 to TRBJ2-7; TRBD2 might be the D (5 bases). This CDR3 is 14 amino acids long. The V end lost 6 bases, the J end lost 4 bases, and 16 bases lay between the germline ends. Germline V lookup: CDR1 LNHDA, CDR2 SQIVND (reference sequence). The DNA of the CDR3 is TGTGCCAGTAGGACGGACTTGGGAGTTTACGAGCAGTACGTC. Amino acid sequence: CASRTDLGVYEQYV.

The rearrangement joins TRBV6-5 to TRBJ1-4; D remains unclear. Germline assignment: CDR1 MNHEY and CDR2 SVGAGI. V dropped 5 bases and J dropped 3 bases, with 10 bases sitting between them. This CDR3 spans 14 amino acids. CDR3 in amino acids: CASSLSVANEKLFF. The CDR3, as DNA: TGTGCCAGCAGTCTGTCGGTGGCTAATGAAAAACTGTTTTTT.

The V gene is TRBV19, the J gene TRBJ2-5, with D possibly matching TRBD2 (5 bases). The CDR3 totals 17 residues. Trimming cost V 4 bases and J 5 bases, with 23 bases left between them. Looked up from germline, CDR1 is LNHDA and CDR2 is SQIVND (reference sequence). CDR3 loop: CASSTPGRGLVSETQYF. The CDR3 coding sequence is TGTGCCAGTAGTACTCCAGGTCGGGGTCTCGTTTCGGAGACCCAGTACTTC.

This chain links TRBV6-2 or TRBV6-3 with TRBJ1-2; TRBD1 might be the D (5 bases). V was cut by 2 bases and J by 2 bases, with 9 bases left in between. CDR3 length: 14 residues. The germline V gene has CDR1 MNHEY and CDR2 SVGEGT. The CDR3 sequence is CASSYAGANYGYTF. CDR3 in DNA: TGTGCCAGCAGTTACGCCGGGGCGAACTATGGCTACACCTTC.

V gene TRBV30 combines with J gene TRBJ1-1; D gene ambiguous. CDR3 size: 11 residues. The V gene lost 6 bases and the J gene lost 11 bases, with 16 bases spanning the gap. Germline loops: CDR1 GTSNPN, CDR2 SVGIG (reference sequence). The CDR3 bases are TGTGCCTGCTCTATACGGAGGGAGGCTTTCTTT. Residues: CACSIRREAFF.

The chain joins TRBV5-5 to TRBJ2-7; D ambiguous. The CDR3 spans 14 residues. The V end lost 3 bases, the J end lost 0 bases, and 10 bases lay between the germline ends. Germline V gene lookup returns CDR1 SGHKS and CDR2 YYEKEE (reference sequence). The CDR3 loop is CASSSYFSSYEQYV. The DNA of the CDR3 is TGTGCCAGCAGCTCCTATTTCAGCTCCTACGAGCAGTACGTC.

This clone occurred once. This sequence joins TRBV2 and TRBJ2-5, with D perhaps matching TRBD1 (6 bases). CDR1 SNHLY and CDR2 FYNNEI come from the germline V gene. The ends were cut back, 1 base at V and 3 bases at J, with 6 bases in the middle. This CDR3 has 13 amino acids. The CDR3 DNA follows: TGTGCCAGCAGTGAAGACAGGGAAGAGACCCAGTACTTC. Protein product: CASSEDREETQYF.

The rearrangement links TRBV28 to TRBJ1-5, with a tentative D call TRBD1 (5 bases). Between the trimmed V and J ends, which lost 4 bases and 5 bases, there was a span of 18 bases. Germline assignment: CDR1 MDHEN and CDR2 SYDVKM. This CDR3 has 16 amino acids. The CDR3 sequence is CASSSAKRQIHQPQHF. The CDR3 region has the DNA TGTGCCAGCAGTTCCGCCAAGCGACAGATTCATCAGCCCCAGCATTTT.

The chain employs TRBV24-1 and TRBJ1-4; 10 nucleotides match TRBD1. CDR1 KGHDR and CDR2 SFDVKD come from the germline V gene. V lost 4 bases to trimming and J lost 10 bases; unmatched junction nucleotides: 2. There are 13 residues in the CDR3. The CDR3 spells CATSEGQGRKLFF. CDR3 in DNA: TGTGCCACCAGTGAGGGACAGGGGCGAAAACTGTTTTTT.

This clone came up a few times. J is TRBJ1-1 and V is TRBV19; D is ambiguous. The CDR3 spans 15 residues. V lost 7 bases and J 0 bases, leaving 15 bases between the germline ends. Germline CDR1 LNHDA, CDR2 SQIVND (reference sequence). CDR3 bases: TGTGCCAGTATTGAAGTCGACGGACTGAACACTGAAGCTTTCTTT. This gives the protein CASIEVDGLNTEAFF.

The rearrangement joins TRBV18 to TRBJ2-6; D might be TRBD1 (6 bases). CDR3 size: 22 residues. Germline values: CDR1 KGHSH, CDR2 LQKENI. V dropped 1 base and J dropped 1 base, with 26 bases sitting between them. CDR3 DNA: TGTGCCAGCTCACCACTTTCAACCTCAGGGACAAGCCTGGTTTCTGGGGCCAACGTCCTGACTTTC. This encodes CASSPLSTSGTSLVSGANVLTF.

The chain couples TRBV10-3 to TRBJ2-1, with D tentatively TRBD1 or TRBD2 (6 bases each). This CDR3 region has 15 residues. Germline V CDR1 and CDR2: ENHRY, SYGVKD. The ends were cut back, 3 bases at V and 7 bases at J, with 16 bases in the middle. The CDR3: CAISDWGAPRNEQFF. The CDR3 DNA is TGTGCCATCAGTGATTGGGGGGCCCCGAGGAATGAGCAGTTCTTC.

The V call is TRBV6-5, the J call TRBJ1-4; D remains unclear. CDR3 length equals 15 residues. V lost 2 bases, J lost 7 bases, and 14 bases lay in between. The V gene's germline CDR1 is MNHEY and CDR2 SVGAGI. CDR3 amino acids: CASSYRLTASEKLFF. The CDR3 nucleotides read TGTGCCAGCAGTTACAGGCTCACGGCAAGTGAAAAACTGTTTTTT.